Listed below are T cell receptor beta chains from one sample, sequenced in a study of tumor-infiltrating lymphocytes in oesophageal squamous cell carcinoma. Each CDR3 protein gets one entry after TCRdb re-called the PCR reads with MiXCR. The table records 9,500 to 15,000 distinct CDR3 sequences, 50% to 60% of them present only once. Sequenced input: esophageal tumor tissue. The receptors were sampled from a female donor with esophageal squamous cell carcinoma. Each CDR3 is given with its conserved first and last residue. The order of the fields is CDR3 protein, CDR3 DNA, D gene, V gene, J gene, clone size. A D gene is named only where the DNA matches it firmly. Expanded clones get a size class; other rows say once, few or many, or leave the size out.

CASSMSAREYGYTF,TGTGCCAGTAGTATGTCCGCCAGGGAGTATGGCTACACCTTC,.,TRBV19,TRBJ1-2,many
CASSYPSSYNEQFF,TGTGCCAGCAGCTACCCCTCCTCCTACAATGAGCAGTTCTTC,.,TRBV7-2,TRBJ2-1,.
CASSRRQGESGNTIYF,TGTGCCAGCAGTAGGCGACAGGGGGAAAGTGGAAACACCATATATTTT,TRBD1,TRBV7-1,TRBJ1-3,.
CASSLVAGGFNNEQFF,TGTGCCAGCAGCTTAGTAGCAGGGGGCTTCAACAATGAGCAGTTCTTC,TRBD1,TRBV7-6,TRBJ2-1,.
CASGSGQGAVSDTQYF,TGTGCTAGTGGTTCTGGACAGGGGGCTGTCTCAGATACGCAGTATTTT,TRBD1,TRBV12-5,TRBJ2-3,.
CASSSLAGERYEQYF,TGTGCCAGCAGTTCCTTAGCGGGAGAGCGCTACGAGCAGTACTTC,TRBD2,TRBV6-1,TRBJ2-7,.
CASSQGLQGGSYNEQFF,TGTGCCAGCAGTCAAGGGTTACAGGGCGGCTCCTACAATGAGCAGTTCTTC,.,TRBV6-1,TRBJ2-1,.
CASSDKGSLGAEYF,TGTGCCAGCAGCGATAAAGGGTCCCTGGGGGCCGAGTACTTC,.,TRBV13,TRBJ2-7,.
CASSLSHSNEQFF,TGTGCTAGCAGCTTATCCCATAGCAACGAGCAGTTCTTC,.,TRBV7-6,TRBJ2-1,.
CASSLASGGPYEQYF,TGTGCCAGCAGCTTAGCTAGCGGGGGACCCTACGAGCAGTACTTC,TRBD2,TRBV11-2,TRBJ2-7,.
CASSLDSGSAETQYF,TGTGCCAGCAGCTTGGATAGCGGGAGTGCTGAGACCCAGTACTTC,TRBD2,TRBV7-8,TRBJ2-5,.
CASSAPSENLKNYEQYF,TGTGCCAGCAGCGCACCATCCGAGAACCTCAAGAATTACGAGCAGTACTTC,.,TRBV7-8,TRBJ2-7,.
CASSLKRDSYEQYF,TGTGCCAGCAGCTTAAAGCGGGATTCCTACGAGCAGTACTTC,TRBD2,TRBV7-8,TRBJ2-7,.
CASSFLAGVGDTQYF,TGTGCCAGCAGCTTTCTTGCGGGAGTCGGGGATACGCAGTACTTC,TRBD2,TRBV7-3,TRBJ2-7,.
CASTIYNEQFF,TGTGCCAGCACGATATATAATGAGCAGTTCTTC,.,TRBV6-8,TRBJ2-1,.
CASSLDFGADYGYTF,TGTGCCAGCAGCTTAGATTTTGGAGCCGACTATGGCTACACCTTC,.,TRBV7-2,TRBJ1-2,few
CASSLAPRSHTQYF,TGTGCCAGCAGCTTAGCGCCCCGGAGTCATACGCAGTATTTT,.,TRBV7-9,TRBJ2-3,few
CASSYSMWAGRNEQFF,TGTGCCAGCAGTTACTCGATGTGGGCAGGGAGGAATGAGCAGTTCTTC,.,TRBV6-6,TRBJ2-1,.
CASSLVAGTSYEQYF,TGTGCCAGCAGCTTAGTAGCGGGCACCTCCTACGAGCAGTACTTC,TRBD2,TRBV7-8,TRBJ2-7,.
CASSRMQLNTEAFF,TGTGCCAGCAGCCGAATGCAATTGAACACTGAAGCTTTCTTT,.,TRBV7-6,TRBJ1-1,.
CASSLTLADTQYF,TGTGCCAGCAGCTTAACGTTGGCAGATACGCAGTATTTT,.,TRBV7-3,TRBJ2-3,.
CATSAREVYNEQFF,TGTGCCACCAGTGCCAGGGAGGTTTACAATGAGCAGTTCTTC,.,TRBV24-1,TRBJ2-1,.
CASRDRDTNTEAFF,TGTGCCAGCCGGGACAGGGATACGAACACTGAAGCTTTCTTT,TRBD1,TRBV19,TRBJ1-1,few
CASSHRQGAFIGQYF,TGTGCCAGCAGCCACCGACAGGGGGCGTTCATCGGGCAGTACTTC,TRBD1,TRBV28,TRBJ2-7,.